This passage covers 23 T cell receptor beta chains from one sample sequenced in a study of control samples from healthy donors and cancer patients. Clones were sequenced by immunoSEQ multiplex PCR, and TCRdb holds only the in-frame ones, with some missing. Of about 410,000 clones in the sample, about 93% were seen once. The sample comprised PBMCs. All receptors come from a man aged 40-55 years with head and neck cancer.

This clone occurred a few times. The CDR3 nucleotides read TGTGCCAGTAGTATAGTACAGGCTAATCAGCCCCAGCATTTT. It yields the protein CASSIVQANQPQHF. This chain joins TRBV19 and TRBJ1-5; D is possibly TRBD1 (5 bases). The germline V and J ends were trimmed by 1 base and 4 bases, with 8 bases remaining between them. This CDR3 has 14 amino acids. Germline CDR1 is LNHDA and CDR2 is SQIVND (reference sequence).

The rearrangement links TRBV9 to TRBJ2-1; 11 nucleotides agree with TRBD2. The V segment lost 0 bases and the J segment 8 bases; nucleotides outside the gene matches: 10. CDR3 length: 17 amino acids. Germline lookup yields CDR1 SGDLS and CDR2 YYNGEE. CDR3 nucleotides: TGTGCCAGCAGCGTAGAGGGGGGACTAGCGGCCTGGGATGAGCAGTTCTTC. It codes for CASSVEGGLAAWDEQFF.

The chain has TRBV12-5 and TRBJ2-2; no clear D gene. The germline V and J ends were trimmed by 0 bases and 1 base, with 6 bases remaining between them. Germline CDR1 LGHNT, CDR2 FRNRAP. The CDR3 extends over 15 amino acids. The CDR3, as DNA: TGTGCTAGTGGTTTGGTATCGGTGAACACCGGGGAGCTGTTTTTT. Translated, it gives CASGLVSVNTGELFF. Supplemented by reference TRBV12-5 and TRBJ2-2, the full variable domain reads DARVTQTPRHKVTEMGQEVTMRCQPILGHNTVFWYRQTMMQGLELLAYFRNRAPLDDSGMPKDRFSAEMPDATLATLKIQPSEPRDSAVYFCASGLVSVNTGELFFGEGSRLTVL.

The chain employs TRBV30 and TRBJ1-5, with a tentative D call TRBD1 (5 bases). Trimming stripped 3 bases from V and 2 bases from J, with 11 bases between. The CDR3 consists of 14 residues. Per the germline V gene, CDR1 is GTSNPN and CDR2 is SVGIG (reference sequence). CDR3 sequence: CAWRTGRGNQPQHF. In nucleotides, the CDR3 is TGTGCCTGGAGGACGGGACGGGGCAATCAGCCCCAGCATTTT.

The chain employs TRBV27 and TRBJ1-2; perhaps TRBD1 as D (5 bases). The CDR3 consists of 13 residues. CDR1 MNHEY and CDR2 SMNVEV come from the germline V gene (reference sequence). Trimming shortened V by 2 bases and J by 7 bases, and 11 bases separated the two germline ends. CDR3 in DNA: TGTGCCAGCAGTTTACAGGGTACGGGTGGCTACACCTTC. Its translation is CASSLQGTGGYTF.

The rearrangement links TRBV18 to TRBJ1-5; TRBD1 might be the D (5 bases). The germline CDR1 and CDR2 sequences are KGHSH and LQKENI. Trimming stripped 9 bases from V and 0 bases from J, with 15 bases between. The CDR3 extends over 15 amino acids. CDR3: CASSHLQVSNQPQHF. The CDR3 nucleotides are TGTGCCAGTTCCCACTTACAGGTTAGCAATCAGCCCCAGCATTTT.

The DNA of the CDR3 is TGTGCCGGGGGGGGACAGAGTAATTCACCCCTCCACTTT. It translates to CAGGGQSNSPLHF. The chain links TRBV19 to TRBJ1-6; 7 bases fit TRBD1. This CDR3 is built from 13 residues. From germline, CDR1 is LNHDA and CDR2 SQIVND (reference sequence). Trimming removed 11 bases from V and 6 bases from J; junction bases left unmatched: 7.

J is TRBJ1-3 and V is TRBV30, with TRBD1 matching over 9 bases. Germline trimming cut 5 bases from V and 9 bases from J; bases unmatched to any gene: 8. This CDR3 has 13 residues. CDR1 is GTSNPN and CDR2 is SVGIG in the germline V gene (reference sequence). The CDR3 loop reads CAWSRGQGGTIYF. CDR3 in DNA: TGTGCCTGGTCCAGGGGACAGGGTGGCACCATATATTTT.

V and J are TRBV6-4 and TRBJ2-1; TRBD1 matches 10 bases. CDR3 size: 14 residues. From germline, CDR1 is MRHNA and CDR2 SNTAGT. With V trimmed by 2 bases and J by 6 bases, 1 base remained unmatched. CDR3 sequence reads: CASSDGDRGNEQFF. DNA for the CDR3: TGTGCCAGCAGTGACGGGGACAGGGGCAATGAGCAGTTCTTC.

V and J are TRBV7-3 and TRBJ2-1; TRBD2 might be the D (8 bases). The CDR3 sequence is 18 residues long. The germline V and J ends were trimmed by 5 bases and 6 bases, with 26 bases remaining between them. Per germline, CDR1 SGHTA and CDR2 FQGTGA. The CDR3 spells CASSDYRGGGRTFNEQFF. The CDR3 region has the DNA TGTGCCAGCAGCGATTACAGGGGTGGCGGGAGGACGTTCAATGAGCAGTTCTTC. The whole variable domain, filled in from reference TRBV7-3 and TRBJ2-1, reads GAGVSQTPSNKVTEKGKYVELRCDPISGHTALYWYRQSLGQGPEFLIYFQGTGAADDSGLPNDRFFAVRPEGSVSTLKIQRTERGDSAVYLCASSDYRGGGRTFNEQFFGPGTRLTVL.

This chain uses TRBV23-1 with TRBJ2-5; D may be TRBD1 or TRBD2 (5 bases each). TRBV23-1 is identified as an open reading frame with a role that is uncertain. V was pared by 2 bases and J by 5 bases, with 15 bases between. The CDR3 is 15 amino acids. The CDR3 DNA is TGCGCCAGCAGTCAAACCGGGGCTCACACGGAGACCCAGTACTTC. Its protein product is CASSQTGAHTETQYF.

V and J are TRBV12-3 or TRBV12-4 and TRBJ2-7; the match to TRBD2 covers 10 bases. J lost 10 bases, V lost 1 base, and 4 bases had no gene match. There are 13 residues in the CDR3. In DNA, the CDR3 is TGTGCCAGCAGTTTAGGAACTAGCGGGGTACAGTACTTC. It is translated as CASSLGTSGVQYF.

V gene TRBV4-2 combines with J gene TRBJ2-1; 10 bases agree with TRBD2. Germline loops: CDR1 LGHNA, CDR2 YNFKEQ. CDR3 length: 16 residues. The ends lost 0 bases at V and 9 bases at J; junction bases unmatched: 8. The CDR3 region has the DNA TGTGCCAGCAGCCAAGAGCTAGCGGGGGTGCCCCGTGAGCAGTTCTTC. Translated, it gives CASSQELAGVPREQFF.

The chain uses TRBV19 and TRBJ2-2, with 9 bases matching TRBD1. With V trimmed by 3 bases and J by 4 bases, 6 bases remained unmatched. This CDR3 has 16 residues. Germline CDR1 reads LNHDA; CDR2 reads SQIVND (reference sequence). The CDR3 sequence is CASSILTGGITGELFF. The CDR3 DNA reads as TGTGCCAGTAGTATCTTGACAGGGGGAATCACCGGGGAGCTGTTTTTT.

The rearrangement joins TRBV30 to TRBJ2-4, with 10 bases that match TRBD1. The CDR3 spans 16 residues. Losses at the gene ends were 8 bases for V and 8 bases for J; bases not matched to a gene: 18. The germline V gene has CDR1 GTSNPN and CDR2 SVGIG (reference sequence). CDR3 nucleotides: TGTGCCCTGGACGGTCGGGACAGGGGATTGAAGGACATTCAGTACTTC. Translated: CALDGRDRGLKDIQYF.

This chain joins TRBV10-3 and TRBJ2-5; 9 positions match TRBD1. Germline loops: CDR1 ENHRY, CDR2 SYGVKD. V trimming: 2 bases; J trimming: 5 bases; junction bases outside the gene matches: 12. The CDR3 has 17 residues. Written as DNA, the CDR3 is TGTGCCATCAGTGAGATGGGGCGGGACAGGGTAAGGGAGACCCAGTACTTC. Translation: CAISEMGRDRVRETQYF.

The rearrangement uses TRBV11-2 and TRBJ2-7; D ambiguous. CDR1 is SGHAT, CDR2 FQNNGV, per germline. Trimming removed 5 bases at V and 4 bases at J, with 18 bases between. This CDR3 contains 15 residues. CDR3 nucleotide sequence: TGTGCCAGCAGCAAAACGGGCAGCCATTCATACGAGCAGTACTTC. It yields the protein CASSKTGSHSYEQYF.

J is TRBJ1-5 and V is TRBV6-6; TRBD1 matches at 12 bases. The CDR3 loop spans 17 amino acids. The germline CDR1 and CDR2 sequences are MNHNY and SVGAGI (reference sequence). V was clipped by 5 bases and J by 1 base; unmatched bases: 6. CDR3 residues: CASSPGTGGASNQPQHF. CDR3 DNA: TGTGCCAGCAGTCCCGGGACAGGGGGCGCGAGCAATCAGCCCCAGCATTTT.

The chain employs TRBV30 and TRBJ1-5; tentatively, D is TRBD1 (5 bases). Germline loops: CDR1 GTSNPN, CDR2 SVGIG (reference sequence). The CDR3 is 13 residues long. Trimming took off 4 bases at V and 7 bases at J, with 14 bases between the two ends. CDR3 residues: CAWKHSGSQPQHF. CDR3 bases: TGTGCCTGGAAGCACTCAGGGTCCCAGCCCCAGCATTTT.

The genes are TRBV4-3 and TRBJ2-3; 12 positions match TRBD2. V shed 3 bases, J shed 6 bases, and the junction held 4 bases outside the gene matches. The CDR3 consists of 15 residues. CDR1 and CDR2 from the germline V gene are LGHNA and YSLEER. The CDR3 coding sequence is TGCGCCAGCAGCCAGTCTAGCGGGGGGGTCGATACGCAGTATTTT. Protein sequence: CASSQSSGGVDTQYF.

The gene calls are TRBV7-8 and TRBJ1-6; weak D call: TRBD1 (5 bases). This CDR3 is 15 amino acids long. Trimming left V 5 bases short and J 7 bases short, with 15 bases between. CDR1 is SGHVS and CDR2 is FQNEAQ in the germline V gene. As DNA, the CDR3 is TGTGCCAGCAGCGGCCCCGGGACCGAAAATTCACCCCTCCACTTT. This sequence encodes CASSGPGTENSPLHF.

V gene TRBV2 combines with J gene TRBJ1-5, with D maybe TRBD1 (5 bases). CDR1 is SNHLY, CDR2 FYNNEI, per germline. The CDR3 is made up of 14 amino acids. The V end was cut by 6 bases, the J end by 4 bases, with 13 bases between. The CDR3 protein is CASRGQGLNQPQHF. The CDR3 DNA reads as TGTGCCAGCAGGGGGCAGGGCTTGAATCAGCCCCAGCATTTT.

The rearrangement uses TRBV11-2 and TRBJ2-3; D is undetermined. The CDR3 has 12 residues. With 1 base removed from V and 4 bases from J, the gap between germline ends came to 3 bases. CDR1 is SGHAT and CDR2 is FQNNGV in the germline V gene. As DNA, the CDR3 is TGTGCCAGCAGCTTAGTTTCAGATACGCAGTATTTT. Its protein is CASSLVSDTQYF.